The 19 T cell receptor beta chains in this list originate from one sample, sequenced in a study of blood T cells in healthy people across ages (dated by TCRdb to between 2014 and 2017). Library construction relied on 5' RACE. The instrument was an Illumina HiSeq 2500. The second PCR ran for about 7 to 11 cycles and used a J-beta primer mix along with a sample-barcoded 5' primer. TCRdb handled the public reads itself, with Q25 trimming in fastp and clone calling in MiXCR, and kept productive beta chains. Rows with one shared CDR3 protein collapse into an entry with the most common genes and DNA. This sample lists 1,300,000 or so distinct CDR3 sequences; 59% were detected once. In total, the top ten clones hold over 5.5% of the sample. The sample taken for sequencing was blood. These receptors were taken from a man younger than 30 in good health.

This chain uses TRBV3-1 with TRBJ2-5; no reliable D call. Germline values: CDR1 LGHDT, CDR2 YNNKEL (reference sequence). The CDR3 has 14 residues. The ends were cut back, 5 bases at V and 5 bases at J, with 15 bases in the middle. CDR3 DNA sequence: TGTGCCAGCAGCGAAGGTAGTAGGAAGGAGACCCAGTACTTC. This sequence encodes CASSEGSRKETQYF.

CDR3 sequence: CASRHRLGQGETQYF. In DNA form, the CDR3 reads TGTGCCAGCCGACATCGTTTGGGACAGGGAGAGACCCAGTACTTC. The chain has TRBV28 and TRBJ2-5, with 9 bases aligning to TRBD1. Germline V gene lookup returns CDR1 MDHEN and CDR2 SYDVKM. With V trimmed by 8 bases and J by 4 bases, 11 bases remained unmatched. The CDR3 length is 15 residues.

This clonotype has a handful of counts. The V call is TRBV11-2, the J call TRBJ2-3; 9 nucleotides line up with TRBD2. This CDR3 has 15 residues. Germline V gene lookup returns CDR1 SGHAT and CDR2 FQNNGV. V dropped 1 base and J dropped 8; count of bases not matched to a gene: 7. CDR3 region: CASSLAASGEGTQYF. The DNA for the CDR3 is TGTGCCAGCAGCTTAGCAGCTAGCGGGGAGGGTACGCAGTATTTT.

To note about this clonotype: Germline is not matched at one junction end, which may reflect a read error. This chain connects TRBV20-1 to TRBJ1-2, with a possible D match to TRBD1 (5 bases). Germline CDR1 DFQATT, CDR2 SNEGSKA (reference sequence). This CDR3 is built from 15 residues. CDR3 bases: TGCGGTGCCCCCCGAGGGGTAGTTTCGGGCTATGGCTACACCTTC. Protein sequence: CGAPRGVVSGYGYTF.

The rearrangement joins TRBV20-1 to TRBJ1-5, with D tentatively TRBD1 (5 bases). The CDR3 spans 14 residues. The V gene lost 6 bases and the J gene lost 4 bases, with 16 bases spanning the gap. Germline loops: CDR1 DFQATT, CDR2 SNEGSKA (reference sequence). In DNA, the CDR3 is TGCAGTGCGGGGGTGTTCGGGGGGAATCAGCCCCAGCATTTT. This translates into CSAGVFGGNQPQHF.

CDR3 nucleotide sequence: TGTGCCAGCAGTTGGCACGGGGAGCTGTTTTTT. Amino acid sequence: CASSWHGELFF. This chain joins TRBV28 and TRBJ2-2, with D hard to call. With 4 bases removed from V and 7 bases from J, the gap between germline ends came to 4 bases. The CDR3 is 11 amino acids. Germline V gene lookup returns CDR1 MDHEN and CDR2 SYDVKM.

In its sample, this clonotype was seen once. CDR3 in amino acids: CTPQGRAGEKTQYF. The CDR3 DNA is TGTACACCTCAGGGCAGGGCGGGTGAAAAGACCCAGTACTTC. The chain uses TRBV21-1 and TRBJ2-5; the table assigns TRBD1, which was not confirmed against the DNA. TRBV21-1 is deemed a pseudogene. The CDR3 consists of 14 residues.

V is TRBV5-1 and J is TRBJ2-5; D gene unclear. Trimming removed 5 bases at V and 11 bases at J, with 16 bases between. Per the germline V gene, CDR1 is SGHRS and CDR2 is YFSETQ. This CDR3 is built from 12 residues. The CDR3 coding sequence is TGCGCCAGCAGGGGCCAAACCAATGAGCAGTACTTC. This encodes CASRGQTNEQYF.

Only a few counts were recorded for this clonotype. The chain has TRBV29-1 and TRBJ1-1; D unresolved. The length of the CDR3 is 12 residues. Trimming pared 7 bases from V and 2 bases from J, leaving 11 bases between. Germline loops: CDR1 SQVTM, CDR2 ANQGSEA. CDR3 coding DNA: TGCAGCGGGGTGGAGGGAAACACTGAAGCTTTCTTT. This translates into CSGVEGNTEAFF.

This chain connects TRBV12-3 or TRBV12-4 to TRBJ1-2; 8 positions match TRBD1. CDR3 length: 12 residues. Unmatched junction bases numbered 2, after V lost 8 bases and J lost 3 bases. The CDR3 is CASRQGYYGYTF. In DNA form, the CDR3 reads TGTGCCAGCCGACAGGGGTACTATGGCTACACCTTC.

The chain links TRBV5-1 to TRBJ2-1, with TRBD2 identical over 12 bases. Germline V gives CDR1 SGHRS, CDR2 YFSETQ. J was trimmed by 9 bases and V by 1 base; bases with no gene match: 5. There are 15 residues in the CDR3. CDR3 coding DNA: TGCGCCAGCAGCTTGAGGACTAGCGGGGATCGTGAGCAGTTCTTC. This sequence encodes CASSLRTSGDREQFF.

The table lists this clonotype with a count of one. The chain combines TRBV7-9 with TRBJ2-2; TRBD1 aligns across 11 bases. The CDR3 length is 15 residues. With V trimmed by 4 bases and J by 9 bases, 7 bases remained unmatched. Germline lookup yields CDR1 SEHNR and CDR2 FQNEAQ (reference sequence). CDR3 nucleotides: TGTGCCAGCAGCTCCGGACAGGGGGCGCAACGGGAGCTGTTTTTT. Amino acid sequence: CASSSGQGAQRELFF.

V is TRBV3-1 and J is TRBJ2-7; TRBD2 agrees at 7 bases. CDR1 and CDR2 (germline): LGHDT, YNNKEL (reference sequence). This CDR3 has 13 residues. V shed 1 base and J 12 bases; nucleotides not matched to a gene: 9. CDR3 sequence reads: CASSQGTSAIRYF. In DNA, the CDR3 is TGTGCCAGCAGCCAAGGAACTAGCGCCATTCGGTACTTC.

Only a few counts were recorded for this clonotype. The CDR3 sequence is CASSQDVLYEQYF. CDR3 DNA: TGCGCCAGCAGCCAAGATGTGCTCTACGAGCAGTACTTC. The rearrangement links TRBV4-1 to TRBJ2-7; unclear D gene. The V end lost 0 bases, the J end lost 3 bases, and 6 bases lay between the germline ends. Germline CDR1 reads MGHRA; CDR2 reads YSYEKL. The length of the CDR3 is 13 residues.

This clonotype was picked up a small number of times. This chain joins TRBV10-3 and TRBJ2-6; no clear D gene. Germline V gene lookup returns CDR1 ENHRY and CDR2 SYGVKD. The CDR3 extends over 14 amino acids. V was shortened by 2 bases and J by 0 bases, with 2 bases between the two germline ends. The CDR3: CAISESSGANVLTF. DNA for the CDR3: TGTGCCATCAGTGAGAGCTCTGGGGCCAACGTCCTGACTTTC.

The chain uses TRBV20-1 and TRBJ2-1; D ambiguous. The CDR3 length is 12 residues. Trimming removed 8 bases from V and 3 bases from J, with 11 bases in between. Germline V gene lookup returns CDR1 DFQATT and CDR2 SNEGSKA (reference sequence). CDR3 in amino acids: CSLGIDYNEQFF. The CDR3 DNA reads as TGCAGTTTGGGTATCGACTACAATGAGCAGTTCTTC.

This clonotype was seen more than once but under ten times. This chain links TRBV7-9 with TRBJ2-4, with D possibly TRBD1 on 6 matching bases. Matching the DNA end better, TRBJ2-7 makes the J call doubtful. The CDR3 runs 16 residues. The germline gives CDR1 SEHNR, CDR2 FQNEAQ (reference sequence). CDR3 DNA: TGTGCCAGCAGTCATACCACCCGGGACAAGAAATACGAGCAGTACTTC. This translates into CASSHTTRDKKYEQYF.

The chain has TRBV11-2 and TRBJ1-1; 8 bases match TRBD1. V lost 5 bases and J lost 8; bases outside the gene matches: 7. Looked up from germline, CDR1 is SGHAT and CDR2 is FQNNGV. The CDR3 length is 13 residues. DNA of the CDR3: TGTGCCAGCAGCGAGGCCCGACAGGGGGAAGCTTTCTTT. Translation gives CASSEARQGEAFF.

This clonotype occurred once. This chain joins TRBV27 and TRBJ1-4; 9 positions agree with TRBD1. V shed 7 bases and J 8 bases; nucleotides not matched to a gene: 11. CDR3 size: 15 residues. Germline CDR1 and CDR2: MNHEY and SMNVEV (reference sequence). The CDR3 is CASKARGQGDEKLFF. As DNA, the CDR3 is TGTGCCAGCAAAGCCCGGGGACAGGGCGACGAAAAACTGTTTTTT.